This T cell receptor beta chain derives from a study of PD-1 blockade in classical Hodgkin lymphoma. Trimming cost V 3 bases and J 1 base; bases outside gene matches: 3. CDR1 and CDR2 (germline): SGHKS, YYEKEE (reference sequence). The CDR3 has 17 residues. Of note for this clone: What it binds is unknown.

Every patient had relapsed following autologous stem cell transplantation, and cohorts differed in brentuximab vedotin exposure. Whole-study findings and limits: The CD4+ diversity rise by C4D1 was clearest in complete responders. The diversity seen at baseline in complete responders resembled that of newly diagnosed patients. Exclusion was applied to patients who started nivolumab under 1 year after ASCT.

Generated by immunoSEQ multiplex PCR, the TCRdb table keeps only in-frame clones and is missing some. The repertoire holds around 10,000 clones, with about 78% as singletons. This sample comprised peripheral blood mononuclear cells (PBMCs), obtained at baseline. The chain has TRBV5-5 and TRBJ2-6, with 11 bases that match TRBD1. The clonotype comes from a human donor with classical Hodgkin lymphoma. As DNA, the CDR3 is TGTGCCAGCAGCTATGGACAGGGGGCATCTGGGGCCAACGTCCTGACTTTC. Translated: CASSYGQGASGANVLTF.